The clone carrying this TCR beta chain was observed a handful of times. The data originate from a study of blood T cell repertoires in COVID-19. Study at large: PBMCs, B-cell-depleted T cells, or T cells were the source of the cDNA or gDNA that made up the material.

Trimming took off 3 bases at V and 3 bases at J, with 17 bases between the two ends. The CDR3 runs to 16 residues. CDR1 SGHNT and CDR2 YYREEE come from the germline V gene (reference sequence). TCRdb's table, derived via immunoSEQ multiplex PCR, lists solely in-frame clones and lacks some. Here the sample spans some 270,000 clones, 84% being singletons. The rearrangement joins TRBV5-4 to TRBJ2-3, with D possibly TRBD2 on 6 matching bases. The specimen sequenced was peripheral blood. The clonotype originates from a woman in her forties who had recovered from COVID-19. CDR3 sequence: CASSSSVGRGTDTQYF. CDR3 DNA sequence: TGTGCCAGCAGCTCTAGCGTGGGACGGGGGACAGATACGCAGTATTTT.